These 5 T cell receptor beta chains were sequenced from one sample in a study of cytomegalovirus exposure and HLA in healthy donors. The PCR contained 60 Vbeta and 13 Jbeta primers. Clones were sequenced by immunoSEQ multiplex PCR, and TCRdb holds only the in-frame ones, with some missing. The table includes roughly 190,000 clones, 75% to 90% detected once. Sequenced input: PBMCs. Source of these receptors: a man under 40 in good health and CMV-seronegative.

The chain couples TRBV7-2 to TRBJ1-1, with 8 bases identical to TRBD1. The length of the CDR3 is 16 residues. The V and J ends lost 5 bases and 1 base, in that order; junction bases with no gene match: 9. Germline V gene lookup returns CDR1 SGHTA and CDR2 FQGNSA. CDR3 in DNA: TGTGCCAGCAGCCCCAGGACAGGGACAGGGAACACTGAAGCTTTCTTT. It specifies CASSPRTGTGNTEAFF.

The CDR3 region has the DNA TGTGCCAGCAGTGACGCAGGGTCGGATGGCTACACCTTC. Its translation: CASSDAGSDGYTF. This sequence joins TRBV6-1 and TRBJ1-2; perhaps TRBD1 as D (5 bases). This CDR3 has 13 residues. V was clipped by 3 bases and J by 6 bases, with 11 bases between them. CDR1 is MNHNS and CDR2 is SASEGT in the germline V gene.

The rearrangement uses TRBV4-1 and TRBJ2-5; 8 bases map to TRBD2. CDR1 and CDR2 (germline): MGHRA, YSYEKL. After removal of 3 bases from V and 5 bases from J, the junction contained 14 bases not matched to a gene. There are 17 residues in the CDR3. The CDR3 is CASSQGFRGGPWETQYF. In DNA form, the CDR3 reads TGCGCCAGCAGCCAGGGATTTCGGGGGGGGCCGTGGGAGACCCAGTACTTC.

This chain connects TRBV6-6 to TRBJ1-5, with D uncertain. This CDR3 contains 15 residues. Germline V gene sequence: CDR1 MNHNY, CDR2 SVGAGI (reference sequence). V was trimmed by 0 bases and J by 1 base, leaving 7 bases between them. The CDR3 nucleotides read TGTGCCAGCAGTTACTCGTATGTAAGCAATCAGCCCCAGCATTTT. This codes for CASSYSYVSNQPQHF.

The gene calls are TRBV30 and TRBJ2-1; 9 nucleotides align to TRBD2. This CDR3 contains 13 residues. The germline V gene encodes CDR1 GTSNPN and CDR2 SVGIG (reference sequence). The ends lost 6 bases at V and 5 bases at J; junction bases unmatched: 5. The CDR3: CACPQRGDNEQFF. CDR3 sequence (DNA): TGTGCCTGCCCCCAGCGGGGGGACAATGAGCAGTTCTTC.